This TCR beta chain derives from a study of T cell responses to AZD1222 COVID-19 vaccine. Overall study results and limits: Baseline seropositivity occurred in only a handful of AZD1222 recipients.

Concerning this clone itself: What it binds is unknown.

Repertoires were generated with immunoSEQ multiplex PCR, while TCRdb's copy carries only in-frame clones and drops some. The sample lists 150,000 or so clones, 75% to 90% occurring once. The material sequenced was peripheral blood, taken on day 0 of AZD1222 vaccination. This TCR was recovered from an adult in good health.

CDR3 residues: CASSQRNTEAFF. In DNA form, the CDR3 reads TGTGCCAGCAGCCAAAGGAACACTGAAGCTTTCTTT. V and J are TRBV5-6 and TRBJ1-1; D remains unclear. This CDR3 has 12 residues. Germline loops: CDR1 SGHDT, CDR2 YYEEEE. V lost 4 bases, J lost 1 base, and 5 bases lay in between.